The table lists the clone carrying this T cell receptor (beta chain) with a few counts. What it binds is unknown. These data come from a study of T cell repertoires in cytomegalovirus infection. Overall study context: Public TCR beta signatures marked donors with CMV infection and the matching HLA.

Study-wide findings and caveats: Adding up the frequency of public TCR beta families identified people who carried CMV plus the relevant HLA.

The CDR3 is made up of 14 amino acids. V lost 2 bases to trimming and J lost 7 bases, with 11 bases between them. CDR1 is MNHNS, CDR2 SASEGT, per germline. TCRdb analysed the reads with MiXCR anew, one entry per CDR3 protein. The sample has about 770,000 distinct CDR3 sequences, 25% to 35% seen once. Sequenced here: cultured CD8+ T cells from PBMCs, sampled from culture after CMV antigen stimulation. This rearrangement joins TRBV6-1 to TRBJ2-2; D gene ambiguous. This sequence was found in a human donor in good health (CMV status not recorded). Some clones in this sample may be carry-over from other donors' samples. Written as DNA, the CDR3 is TGTGCCAGCAGTGAAAACCGATCGGGCGGGGAGCTGTTTTTT. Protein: CASSENRSGGELFF.